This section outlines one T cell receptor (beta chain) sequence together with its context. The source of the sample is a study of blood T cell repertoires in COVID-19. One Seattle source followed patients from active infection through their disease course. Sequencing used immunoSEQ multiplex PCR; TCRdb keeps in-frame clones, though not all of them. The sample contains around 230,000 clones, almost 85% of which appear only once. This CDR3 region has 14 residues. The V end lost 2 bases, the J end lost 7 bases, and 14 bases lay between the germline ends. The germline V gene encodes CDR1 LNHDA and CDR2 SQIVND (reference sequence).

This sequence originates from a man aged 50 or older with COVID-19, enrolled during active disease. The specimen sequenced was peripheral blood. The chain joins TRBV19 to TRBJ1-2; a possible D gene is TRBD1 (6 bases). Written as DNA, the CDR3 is TGTGCCAGTAGTATACAGACACAGGGCTTTGGCTACACCTTC. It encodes CASSIQTQGFGYTF.